This is a list of T cell receptor beta chains from one sample in a study of T cell responses to AZD1222 COVID-19 vaccine. Assay used: immunoSEQ multiplex PCR; TCRdb lists only in-frame clones, some missing. The sample records about 130,000 clones, roughly 91% being singletons. The material sequenced was peripheral blood, taken on day 0 of AZD1222 vaccination. The receptors originated from an adult in good health. Both conserved end residues are part of each CDR3. A D gene is named only where the DNA matches it firmly. Rows may omit the clone size; those that give it use once, few, many or a size class.

d_call clone_size j_call v_call cdr3_aa cdr3_nt
- - TRBJ1-1 TRBV16 CASSQLGGIEAFF TGTGCCAGCAGCCAATTAGGAGGGATTGAAGCTTTCTTT
TRBD1 - TRBJ1-1 TRBV11-2 CASSLAGTGEAFF TGTGCCAGCAGCTTAGCGGGGACAGGGGAAGCTTTCTTT
TRBD2 - TRBJ2-3 TRBV18 CASSPRTSGGDTQYF TGTGCCAGCTCACCCAGGACTAGCGGGGGAGATACGCAGTATTTT
- - TRBJ1-4 TRBV5-8 CASSKKTLNGEKLFF TGTGCCAGCAGCAAAAAGACACTTAACGGGGAAAAACTGTTTTTT
- - TRBJ1-5 TRBV6-2/TRBV6-3 CASSEGGEGQPQHF TGTGCCAGCAGTGAGGGTGGGGAGGGGCAGCCCCAGCATTTT
- - TRBJ1-6 TRBV4-1 CASSQGQGGGSPLHF TGCGCCAGCAGCCAAGGGCAGGGTGGAGGTTCACCCCTCCACTTT
- - TRBJ1-2 TRBV9 CASSVADLLTGGYTF TGTGCCAGCAGCGTAGCTGATCTACTTACAGGTGGCTACACCTTC
TRBD2 - TRBJ2-1 TRBV7-2 CASSLNGVGAGIYNEQFF TGTGCCAGCAGCTTAAATGGGGTAGGAGCGGGGATATACAATGAGCAGTTCTTC
TRBD1 - TRBJ1-6 TRBV27 CASSFLGTGVSPLHF TGTGCCAGCAGTTTTTTGGGGACAGGGGTATCACCCCTCCACTTT
- - TRBJ1-2 TRBV27 CASSLGGGMGGIYGYTF TGTGCCAGCAGTTTAGGCGGCGGGATGGGCGGCATCTATGGCTACACCTTC
- - TRBJ2-2 TRBV5-1 CASSLTGNTGELFF TGCGCCAGCAGCTTGACAGGGAACACCGGGGAGCTGTTTTTT
- - TRBJ1-1 TRBV5-4 CASSSHQRLNTEAFF TGTGCCAGCAGCAGCCACCAACGGCTGAACACTGAAGCTTTCTTT
- - TRBJ1-1 TRBV7-3 CASSTGRNTEAFF TGTGCCAGCAGTACGGGGAGAAACACTGAAGCTTTCTTT
TRBD1 once TRBJ2-3 TRBV19 CATVARDRGQDTQYF TGTGCCACCGTGGCCCGGGACAGGGGGCAAGATACGCAGTATTTT
TRBD1 - TRBJ2-5 TRBV2 CASIGQGLGTQYF TGTGCCAGCATCGGACAGGGGTTAGGGACCCAGTACTTC
- - TRBJ2-7 TRBV9 CASGPGDSYEQYF TGTGCCAGCGGGCCCGGGGATTCCTACGAGCAGTACTTC
TRBD1 - TRBJ1-2 TRBV2 CASSPGQQDYGYTF TGTGCCAGCAGCCCGGGACAGCAAGACTATGGCTACACCTTC
- - TRBJ1-4 TRBV19 CACSPTDYNEKLFF TGTGCCTGTTCCCCTACAGATTATAATGAAAAACTGTTTTTT
- - TRBJ2-3 TRBV7-3 CASSSGPRGTDTQYF TGTGCCAGCAGCTCCGGTCCCCGAGGCACAGATACGCAGTATTTT
- - TRBJ2-2 TRBV29-1 CSVEREVTGELFF TGCAGCGTTGAAAGGGAGGTTACCGGGGAGCTGTTTTTT
TRBD1 - TRBJ2-3 TRBV19 CASSGGQGVGITQYF TGTGCCAGTAGTGGAGGACAGGGGGTTGGAATTACGCAGTATTTT
- once TRBJ1-2 TRBV18 CASSPWQGANYGYTF TGTGCCAGCTCACCGTGGCAGGGAGCTAACTATGGCTACACCTTC
- - TRBJ2-3 TRBV4-2 CASSQEALVTDTQYF TGTGCCAGCAGCCAAGAGGCACTAGTCACAGATACGCAGTATTTT
- - TRBJ1-1 TRBV18 CASSPGNPNTEAFF TGTGCCAGCTCACCAGGGAACCCTAACACTGAAGCTTTCTTT
TRBD2 - TRBJ2-5 TRBV3-1/TRBV3-2 CASSQDLRGGETQYF TGTGCCAGCAGCCAAGATCTGCGGGGGGGAGAGACCCAGTACTTC
- - TRBJ1-1 TRBV28 CASSGSLAGKNTEAFF TGTGCCAGCAGCGGGTCCTTGGCAGGAAAGAACACTGAAGCTTTCTTT
- - TRBJ2-1 TRBV19 CASSIETGQTYNEQFF TGTGCCAGTAGTATAGAGACTGGACAGACTTACAATGAGCAGTTCTTC
- - TRBJ1-1 TRBV28 CASDFGWTGPSLGAFF TGTGCCAGCGATTTTGGGTGGACTGGGCCGTCTCTCGGGGCTTTCTTT
- - TRBJ2-7 TRBV9 CASSATDTYEQYF TGTGCCAGCAGCGCGACAGACACCTACGAGCAGTACTTC
- - TRBJ1-3 TRBV3-1/TRBV3-2 CASSLGWGGTGNTIYF TGTGCCAGCAGCCTCGGATGGGGAGGGACTGGAAACACCATATATTTT
- - TRBJ1-6 TRBV7-8 CASSTRGEGTSPLHF TGTGCCAGCAGCACACGGGGGGAAGGTACTTCACCCCTCCACTTT
TRBD1 - TRBJ1-1 TRBV7-9 CASSPRQGDTEAFF TGTGCCAGCAGCCCTCGACAGGGGGACACTGAAGCTTTCTTT
- - TRBJ1-2 TRBV18 CASSPPVDGYTF TGTGCCAGCTCACCCCCGGTCGATGGCTACACCTTC
TRBD1 - TRBJ2-3 TRBV2 CASSEDRGLADTQYF TGTGCCAGCAGTGAAGACAGGGGGCTCGCAGATACGCAGTATTTT
- - TRBJ1-1 TRBV18 CAGLSGLNTEAFF TGTGCCGGGCTCTCAGGGTTGAACACTGAAGCTTTCTTT
- once TRBJ1-1 TRBV2 CASSIHRVQQTEAFF TGTGCCAGCAGTATACACCGGGTCCAACAAACTGAAGCTTTCTTT
- - TRBJ2-2 TRBV12-3/TRBV12-4 CAQGFPGELFF TGTGCCCAAGGGTTCCCCGGGGAGCTGTTTTTT
- - TRBJ2-1 TRBV6-6 CASFSVKNEQFF TGTGCCAGCTTTTCTGTGAAGAATGAGCAGTTCTTC
- once TRBJ1-2 TRBV19 CASSTLFVRRYGYTF TGTGCCAGTAGTACCCTCTTCGTCCGGAGATATGGCTACACCTTC
- - TRBJ1-1 TRBV30 CAWSGTPGATEAFF TGTGCCTGGAGTGGGACTCCGGGGGCCACTGAAGCTTTCTTT
- - TRBJ1-5 TRBV2 CASKGNSNQPQHF TGTGCCAGCAAAGGGAATAGCAATCAGCCCCAGCATTTT
- - TRBJ1-2 TRBV18 CASSLYRGQGDGYTF TGTGCCAGCTCACTATATCGGGGCCAGGGCGATGGCTACACCTTC
- - TRBJ1-1 TRBV30 CAWSVMGNTEAFF TGTGCCTGGAGTGTAATGGGGAACACTGAAGCTTTCTTT
- - TRBJ1-1 TRBV7-9 CASSSSEWAEAFF TGTGCCAGCAGCTCCTCGGAATGGGCTGAAGCTTTCTTT
TRBD2 - TRBJ2-4 TRBV6-1 CASSEAAAGGWKNIQYF TGTGCCAGCAGTGAAGCGGCTGCGGGGGGGTGGAAAAACATTCAGTACTTC
- - TRBJ1-4 TRBV6-6 CATRVAGEEKLFF TGTGCCACGCGGGTGGCGGGGGAGGAAAAACTGTTTTTT
- once TRBJ1-1 TRBV5-8 CASSLGQGRANTEAFF TGTGCCAGCAGCTTGGGCCAGGGCAGAGCCAACACTGAAGCTTTCTTT
- - TRBJ2-3 TRBV5-4 CASSPSPEIDTDTQYF TGTGCCAGCAGCCCCTCCCCAGAAATAGACACAGATACGCAGTATTTT
- - TRBJ1-3 TRBV6-6 CASSFLEGGNTIYF TGTGCCAGCAGCTTCTTGGAAGGGGGAAACACCATATATTTT
TRBD2 - TRBJ2-1 TRBV7-9 CASTRARRLAGDEQFF TGTGCCAGCACCCGCGCCCGGCGACTAGCGGGCGATGAGCAGTTCTTC
- - TRBJ2-2 TRBV19 CASSISGGGELFF TGTGCCAGTAGTATTTCCGGGGGCGGGGAGCTGTTTTTT
- once TRBJ2-6 TRBV5-1 CASSLGVGSSGANVLTF TGCGCCAGCAGCTTGGGGGTAGGGAGCTCTGGGGCCAACGTCCTGACTTTC
TRBD1 - TRBJ1-3 TRBV7-9 CASSLRGPGGNTIYF TGTGCCAGCAGCCTCAGGGGGCCGGGGGGAAACACCATATATTTT
TRBD1 once TRBJ2-1 TRBV30 CAWSVNRGQAGQFF TGTGCCTGGAGTGTGAACCGGGGACAGGCTGGGCAGTTCTTC
- - TRBJ1-3 TRBV12-3/TRBV12-4 CASSPLDGNTIYF TGTGCCAGCAGTCCCCTTGATGGAAACACCATATATTTT